The sequence of this T cell receptor beta chain was determined in a study of radiation and T cells in renal cell carcinoma. Described time point: blood 2 weeks post-SBRT. Treatment here: 15 Gy SBRT to primary tumor, nephrectomy 4 weeks later. This CDR3 is 16 amino acids long. Trimming left V 4 bases short and J 5 bases short, with 18 bases between. CDR1 and CDR2 (germline): SGHNT, YENEEA. Clones were sequenced by immunoSEQ multiplex PCR, and TCRdb holds only the in-frame ones, with some missing. This sample yields tens of thousands of clones, of which 80% are seen a single time; around 29% belongs to the top ten.

The sample consisted of blood, taken from a patient whose treatment included radiotherapy and nephrectomy. This TCR came from a woman between 65 and 79 years old with renal cell carcinoma. V is TRBV11-3 and J is TRBJ1-5; D is undetermined. The CDR3 region is CASSSPRWGTHQPQHF. CDR3 DNA: TGTGCCAGCAGCTCGCCTCGATGGGGTACGCATCAGCCCCAGCATTTT.